The 21 T cell receptor beta chains given below trace back to one sample, sequenced in a study of cytomegalovirus exposure and HLA in healthy donors. PCR primers comprised 60 Vbeta and 13 Jbeta primers. Here immunoSEQ multiplex PCR was the method, and the copy in TCRdb shows in-frame clones only, minus some. The sample records about 160,000 clones, 70% to 80% being singletons. The sample taken for sequencing was PBMCs. The receptors shown here come from a man aged 40-50 years in good health and CMV-seronegative.

This sequence joins TRBV7-6 and TRBJ2-1; tentatively, D is TRBD1 (6 bases). This CDR3 spans 15 amino acids. Per germline, CDR1 SGHVS and CDR2 FNYEAQ. V shed 4 bases and J shed 8 bases, with 18 bases lying between them. CDR3 loop: CASSSPGDIKDEQFF. The CDR3 DNA is TGTGCCAGCAGCTCCCCAGGGGATATTAAGGATGAGCAGTTCTTC.

This CDR3 is CASSQGRWGTEAFF. The CDR3 nucleotides read TGCGCCAGCAGCCAGGGGCGATGGGGCACTGAAGCTTTCTTT. The chain is built from TRBV4-1 and TRBJ1-1; TRBD1 is a possible D gene (5 bases). The CDR3 contains 14 residues. Germline lookup yields CDR1 MGHRA and CDR2 YSYEKL. Trimming removed 3 bases from V and 4 bases from J, with 12 bases in between.

The gene calls are TRBV5-1 and TRBJ2-7, with 7 positions matching TRBD1. V shed 4 bases, J shed 3 bases, and the junction held 7 bases outside the gene matches. This CDR3 contains 14 residues. The germline V gene has CDR1 SGHRS and CDR2 YFSETQ. CDR3 region: CASSLGQDIYEQYF. The CDR3 DNA is TGCGCCAGCAGCCTAGGACAGGACATCTACGAGCAGTACTTC. The whole variable domain, remainder taken from reference TRBV5-1 and TRBJ2-7, is KAGVTQTPRYLIKTRGQQVTLSCSPISGHRSVSWYQQTPGQGLQFLFEYFSETQRNKGNFPGRFSGRQFSNSRSEMNVSTLELGDSALYLCASSLGQDIYEQYFGPGTRLTVT.

Comment on this clone: A junction end diverges from the germline sequence, so it may reflect a read error. This chain uses TRBV7-9 with TRBJ1-1; 8 nucleotides line up with TRBD1. Per the germline V gene, CDR1 is SEHNR and CDR2 is FQNEAQ (reference sequence). The CDR3 loop spans 15 amino acids. In DNA, the CDR3 is TGTTCCAGCAGCCCCTATACAGGGGGGGGCACTGAAGCTTTCTTT. Its translation is CSSSPYTGGGTEAFF.

This clone was seen more than once but under ten times. The rearrangement uses TRBV4-1 and TRBJ2-5, with 13 bases aligning to TRBD2. This CDR3 has 18 residues. With V trimmed by 0 bases and J by 4 bases, 8 bases remained unmatched. The germline V gene encodes CDR1 MGHRA and CDR2 YSYEKL. This CDR3 is CASSQDPGLAGVGETQYF. As DNA, the CDR3 is TGCGCCAGCAGCCAAGATCCCGGACTAGCGGGAGTCGGAGAGACCCAGTACTTC.

The rearrangement links TRBV7-2 to TRBJ2-1; tentatively, D is TRBD1 (6 bases). The CDR3 runs 15 residues. The germline gives CDR1 SGHTA, CDR2 FQGNSA. Trimming stripped 0 bases from V and 8 bases from J, with 14 bases between. The CDR3 here is CASSLALTGYDEQFF. CDR3 bases: TGTGCCAGCAGCTTAGCCCTCACAGGGTACGATGAGCAGTTCTTC.

This clone was detected once. The chain is built from TRBV28 and TRBJ2-7; maybe TRBD1 (7 bases). CDR1 MDHEN and CDR2 SYDVKM come from the germline V gene. The CDR3 contains 15 residues. V gave up 1 base and J gave up 5 bases, with 15 bases separating them. The CDR3 bases are TGTGCCAGCAGTTTATTCCCAGGCGGGACAGACGAGCAGTACTTC. Encoded protein: CASSLFPGGTDEQYF.

The V and J genes are TRBV28 and TRBJ2-1, with TRBD2 identical over 7 bases. This CDR3 is built from 15 residues. V was pared by 7 bases and J by 7 bases, with 13 bases of the junction left unmatched. The germline gives CDR1 MDHEN, CDR2 SYDVKM. CDR3 nucleotides: TGTGCCAGCACCTCGGGGGGAGAGGGGAGGAATGAGCAGTTCTTC. Its translation: CASTSGGEGRNEQFF.

This clone has only one observation. The chain is built from TRBV29-1 and TRBJ2-5; TRBD2 matches 14 bases. Near its end, the DNA agrees better with TRBJ2-7, so the J call may be wrong. Germline-derived CDR1 and CDR2 are SQVTM and ANQGSEA. CDR3 size: 13 residues. The CDR3 here is CSVGLAGAYEQYF. Here the CDR3 DNA reads TGCAGCGTGGGACTAGCGGGAGCCTACGAGCAGTACTTC.

This sequence joins TRBV5-4 and TRBJ2-2, with 9 bases lining up with TRBD2. The CDR3 loop spans 17 amino acids. Germline CDR1 reads SGHNT; CDR2 reads YYREEE (reference sequence). Trimming removed 4 bases from V and 2 bases from J; junction bases left unmatched: 9. In nucleotides, the CDR3 is TGTGCCAGCAGCCCGGACGCTAGCGGGGTTAACACCGGGGAGCTGTTTTTT. Translated, it gives CASSPDASGVNTGELFF.

The V gene is TRBV18, the J gene TRBJ2-7; 7 nucleotides align to TRBD1. CDR3 length equals 14 residues. Germline V gene lookup returns CDR1 KGHSH and CDR2 LQKENI. J lost 2 bases, V lost 2 bases, and 3 bases had no gene match. The CDR3 is CASSPATGAYEQYV. CDR3 DNA sequence: TGTGCCAGCTCACCAGCAACAGGGGCCTACGAGCAGTACGTC.

Regarding this clone: An end of the junction differs from the germline gene, which may be a read error. The chain is built from TRBV7-7 and TRBJ2-3, with TRBD2 identical over 9 bases. The germline V gene has CDR1 SSHAT and CDR2 FNYEAQ (reference sequence). This CDR3 is built from 17 residues. The CDR3 sequence: CASSPSFGGLARDTQYF. CDR3 DNA sequence: TGTGCTAGCAGCCCCTCTTTCGGAGGACTAGCGCGAGATACGCAGTATTTT.

Here the CDR3 reads CASSPGTGGFAGELFF. As DNA, the CDR3 is TGTGCCAGTAGTCCGGGGACAGGGGGGTTCGCCGGGGAGCTGTTTTTT. This rearrangement joins TRBV19 to TRBJ2-2; 11 bases line up with TRBD1. CDR1 is LNHDA, CDR2 SQIVND, per germline (reference sequence). The CDR3 spans 16 residues. With 5 bases clipped from V and 6 bases from J, the junction kept 8 bases outside the gene matches.

This chain links TRBV12-5 with TRBJ1-2; TRBD1 aligns across 7 bases. Per germline, CDR1 LGHNT and CDR2 FRNRAP. The CDR3 length is 13 residues. Losses at the gene ends were 7 bases for V and 6 bases for J; bases not matched to a gene: 8. The CDR3 reads CASAHDRDNGYTF. The CDR3 coding sequence is TGTGCTAGTGCCCATGACAGGGATAATGGCTACACCTTC.

The V call is TRBV7-6, the J call TRBJ1-5, with no clear D. Between the trimmed V and J ends, which lost 1 base and 6 bases, there was a span of 13 bases. The CDR3 covers 15 residues. The germline gives CDR1 SGHVS, CDR2 FNYEAQ. The CDR3 DNA sequence: TGTGCCAGCAGCTTAGAGCCGGGGAAGGCTCAGCCCCAGCATTTT. Amino acids: CASSLEPGKAQPQHF.

The genes are TRBV4-1 and TRBJ2-3, with TRBD2 identical over 12 bases. This CDR3 is built from 18 residues. The germline CDR1 and CDR2 sequences are MGHRA and YSYEKL. Unmatched junction bases numbered 13, after V lost 3 bases and J lost 6 bases. In nucleotides, the CDR3 is TGCGCCAGCAGCCAGGACGTAGGACTAGCGGGACGCCTGGATACGCAGTATTTT. Its protein product is CASSQDVGLAGRLDTQYF.

The J gene is TRBJ2-1, the V gene TRBV27; 8 bases fit TRBD1. The germline V gene encodes CDR1 MNHEY and CDR2 SMNVEV (reference sequence). CDR3 size: 13 residues. The junction had 2 bases not matched to a gene; V was cut back by 9 bases and J by 1 base. DNA for the CDR3: TGTGCCAGTTGGACAGGGTCCTACAATGAGCAGTTCTTC. It specifies CASWTGSYNEQFF.

The rearrangement joins TRBV19 to TRBJ1-2, with 10 bases lining up with TRBD1. The CDR3 totals 13 residues. CDR1 is LNHDA and CDR2 is SQIVND in the germline V gene (reference sequence). V trimming: 9 bases; J trimming: 5 bases; junction bases outside the gene matches: 6. CDR3 in amino acids: CASETGGLYGYTF. In DNA, the CDR3 is TGTGCCAGCGAGACAGGGGGCCTATATGGCTACACCTTC.

J is TRBJ1-2 and V is TRBV4-1; no firm D call. The V gene lost 6 bases and the J gene lost 8 bases, with 13 bases spanning the gap. Germline values: CDR1 MGHRA, CDR2 YSYEKL. This CDR3 spans 12 amino acids. The CDR3 nucleotides read TGCGCCAGCAGTGGACCGGCGGGCGGCTACACCTTC. This codes for CASSGPAGGYTF.

This chain joins TRBV6-1 and TRBJ2-1, with 10 nucleotides matching TRBD2. Germline V lookup: CDR1 MNHNS, CDR2 SASEGT. Losses at the gene ends were 7 bases for V and 8 bases for J; bases not matched to a gene: 11. This CDR3 contains 15 residues. CDR3 nucleotides: TGTGCCAGCACTAAATCAGCGGGAGGGTCCCATGAGCAGTTCTTC. Amino acid sequence: CASTKSAGGSHEQFF.

This clone showed up just a few times. This chain uses TRBV10-2 with TRBJ1-5; D is undetermined. Trimming cost V 0 bases and J 2 bases, with 8 bases left between them. This CDR3 is built from 15 residues. Germline V CDR1 and CDR2: WSHSY, SAAADI. The CDR3 DNA sequence: TGCGCCAGCAGTGAGTCGAACGGGGGCAATCAGCCCCAGCATTTT. Residues: CASSESNGGNQPQHF.